The following is a TCR beta chain sequence with its context. Original handling: Using reference gene primer amplification, nucleated cell counts were estimated. This table comes from immunoSEQ multiplex PCR, and its TCRdb copy is limited to in-frame clones, with some not included. For V, J and clone size, that table is used; D and trimming come from the DNA. Among 150,000 to 200,000 clones, under 95% were seen once, and the ten largest hold around 5%. These data come from a study of blood T cell repertoires in COVID-19. Study details: Material from acute and convalescent COVID-19 was sourced from the United States, Italy and Spain.

CDR1 SGHTA and CDR2 FQGNSA come from the germline V gene. V lost 7 bases, J lost 7 bases, and 13 bases stayed unmatched. The CDR3 is made up of 15 amino acids. The chain couples TRBV7-2 to TRBJ1-5; 7 nucleotides match TRBD1. The sequenced material came from peripheral blood. This sequence was found in a man aged 18 to 29 with COVID-19, enrolled during active disease. In DNA, the CDR3 is TGTGCCAGCACCTCCCACGGAGGGGGCAGGCAGCCCCAGCATTTT. Protein sequence: CASTSHGGGRQPQHF.